Listed below are T cell receptor beta chains from one sample, sequenced in a study of a mutant IDH1 vaccine in newly diagnosed glioma. The table came from immunoSEQ multiplex PCR; TCRdb's copy has only in-frame clones and leaves some out. Among around 94,000 clones listed, roughly 91% were seen once. Their antigens remain unidentified. The sequences come from PBMCs, collected from a glioma patient whose treatment included an IDH1 peptide vaccine. These receptors originate from a woman in her 50s with glioma. CDR3s include the opening cysteine and the closing phenylalanine or tryptophan. Each record gives: V gene, D gene, clone size, J gene, CDR3 DNA, CDR3 protein. A D gene is named only where the DNA matches it firmly. Clone size, where shown, is once, few, many, or a class for clones that have expanded.

TRBV30	TRBD2	-	TRBJ2-1	TGTGCCTGGAGTGTAGGCGGGAGGGGTAATGAGCAGTTCTTC	CAWSVGGRGNEQFF
TRBV10-3	TRBD1	-	TRBJ2-5	TGTGCCATCAGTGAGTGGGACAGCCAAGAGACCCAGTACTTC	CAISEWDSQETQYF
TRBV18	-	-	TRBJ1-5	TGTGCCAGCTCACCTAACGGTCCGGGTGGGCAGCCCCAGCATTTT	CASSPNGPGGQPQHF
TRBV19	TRBD1	-	TRBJ2-1	TGTGCCAGTAGTATACGACAGGGAGACTACAATGAGCAGTTCTTC	CASSIRQGDYNEQFF
TRBV2	-	-	TRBJ2-4	TGTGCCAGCTATGGGACACCTACTTATGGCAAAAACATTCAGTACTTC	CASYGTPTYGKNIQYF
TRBV11-2	-	once	TRBJ2-7	TGTGCCAGCAGTCAAGCTTACGAGCAGTACTTC	CASSQAYEQYF
TRBV28	-	-	TRBJ1-5	TGTGCCAGCACCGGGTTTCGGGGAGGCAATCAGCCCCAGCATTTT	CASTGFRGGNQPQHF
TRBV2	TRBD1	-	TRBJ1-4	TGTGCCAGCACGAGGGCAGGGGGCCCAACTAATGAAAAACTGTTTTTT	CASTRAGGPTNEKLFF
TRBV5-1	TRBD2	-	TRBJ2-1	TGCGCCAGCAGCTTGGGAGCTAGCGGAACCAATGAGCAGTTCTTC	CASSLGASGTNEQFF
TRBV7-9	TRBD1	-	TRBJ2-3	TGTGCCAGCAGCTTAAATCCCGGACAGGGGGGGACAGATACGCAGTATTTT	CASSLNPGQGGTDTQYF
TRBV27	-	-	TRBJ2-5	TGTGCCAGCCGCTCCACGGGTTTAAGAGTAGAGACCCAGTACTTC	CASRSTGLRVETQYF
TRBV28	-	few	TRBJ2-7	TGTGCCAGCAGTTCCTCCACTCTGACAGGTCCCCACGAGCAGTACTTC	CASSSSTLTGPHEQYF
TRBV6-1	-	-	TRBJ1-1	TGCGCCAGCAGTGAGAGGAACAGGGAGAACACTGAAGCTTTCTTT	CASSERNRENTEAFF
TRBV6-1	TRBD1	-	TRBJ2-7	TGTGCCAGCAGCACCGGGACAGGGCAGCCTGGGCACTTC	CASSTGTGQPGHF
TRBV6-6	-	-	TRBJ2-7	TGTGCCAGCAGTTACTCCCAGGCGTCCTACGAGCAGTACTTC	CASSYSQASYEQYF
TRBV6-5	TRBD2	-	TRBJ2-1	TGTGCCAGCAGTTACTCGGTAGGACTAGTGAATGAGCAGTTCTTC	CASSYSVGLVNEQFF
TRBV10-3	-	-	TRBJ2-2	TGTGCCATCAGGGGGGAGGTTGGAGGCACCGGGGAGCTGTTTTTT	CAIRGEVGGTGELFF
TRBV15	-	-	TRBJ1-3	TGTGCCACCAGCCCAGGAGCTGGAAACACCATATATTTT	CATSPGAGNTIYF
TRBV5-1	-	once	TRBJ2-6	TGCGCCAGCAGCTCGGACCCTGGGGCCAACGTCCTGACTTTC	CASSSDPGANVLTF
TRBV11-2	-	-	TRBJ2-6	TGTGCCAGCAGCTCTCAGTCCCTTTCTCTCCTGACTTTC	CASSSQSLSLLTF
TRBV11-2	TRBD2	-	TRBJ2-2	TGTGCCAGCAGCTTAACCTTCCTAGCGGGAGCTTCCGGGGAGCTGTTTTTT	CASSLTFLAGASGELFF
TRBV4-2	TRBD2	-	TRBJ2-1	TGTGCCAGCAGCCCTCTGGGCGGGAGGCCAAACAATGAGCAGTTCTTC	CASSPLGGRPNNEQFF
TRBV7-2	TRBD1	-	TRBJ2-7	TGTGCCAGCAGCTTACCTGGACAGGGGAACGAGCAGTACTTC	CASSLPGQGNEQYF
TRBV5-1	-	-	TRBJ2-1	TGCGCCAGCAGCTTGGGGCCTAACAATGAGCAGTTCTTC	CASSLGPNNEQFF
TRBV5-6	-	-	TRBJ2-5	TGTGCCAGCAGCTTGCTATGGGGGCCGGGGGGAGAGACCCAGTACTTC	CASSLLWGPGGETQYF
TRBV10-3	-	-	TRBJ1-1	TGTGCCATCAGTAGATCGGGACAAAACACTGAAGCTTTCTTT	CAISRSGQNTEAFF
TRBV6-1	-	-	TRBJ1-5	TGTGCCAGCAGTACACCAGGGATGCAGCCCCAGCATTTT	CASSTPGMQPQHF
TRBV5-1	-	-	TRBJ2-7	TGCGCCAGCAGCTTGGGTGGCGTACTCGAGCAGTACTTC	CASSLGGVLEQYF
TRBV9	-	once	TRBJ2-1	TGTGCCAGCAGCTCCGGTCAGGGGAATGAGCAGTTCTTC	CASSSGQGNEQFF
TRBV14	-	-	TRBJ2-1	TGTGCCAGCAGCCAAATGACTAGTTATTACAATGAGCAGTTCTTC	CASSQMTSYYNEQFF
TRBV4-1	-	-	TRBJ2-7	TGCGCCAGCAGCCAAGATCTGCAGGGGTGGACTCCCGAGCAGTACTTC	CASSQDLQGWTPEQYF
TRBV27	-	once	TRBJ1-6	TGTGCCAGCAGTTTAGGCTGGCCACCCCTCCACTTT	CASSLGWPPLHF
TRBV11-2	-	-	TRBJ2-5	TGTGCCAGCAGCTTAGTGCCGGGGGCGAGTGAGACCCAGTACTTC	CASSLVPGASETQYF